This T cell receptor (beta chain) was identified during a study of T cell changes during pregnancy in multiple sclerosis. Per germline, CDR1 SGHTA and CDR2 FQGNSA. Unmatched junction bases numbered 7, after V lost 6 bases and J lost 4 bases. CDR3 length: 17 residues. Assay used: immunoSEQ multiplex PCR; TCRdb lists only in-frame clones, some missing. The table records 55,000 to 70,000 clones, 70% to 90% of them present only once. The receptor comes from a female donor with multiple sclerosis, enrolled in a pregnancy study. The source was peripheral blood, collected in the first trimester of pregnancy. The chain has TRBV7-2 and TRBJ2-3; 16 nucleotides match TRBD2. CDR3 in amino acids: CASSSGLAGGMADTQYF. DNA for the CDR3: TGTGCCAGCAGTTCGGGACTAGCGGGGGGGATGGCAGATACGCAGTATTTT.